This TCR beta chain came from a study of blood T cell repertoires in COVID-19. Study overall: Some COVID-19 samples were acute and others convalescent; all came from the United States, Italy and Spain. T cells, B-cell-depleted T cells, or PBMCs supplied cDNA or gDNA.

In the original processing: Nucleated cell number was recorded as an estimate derived from reference gene primer amplification. TCRdb keeps only in-frame clones here, not all; method: immunoSEQ multiplex PCR. The DNA was the basis for D and trimming; V, J and clone size are from that table. The table lists 150,000 to 180,000 clones, roughly 83% of them singletons. This clone appeared once. The TCR originated in a woman aged 55-69 years with acute or convalescent COVID-19. Sequenced input: peripheral blood.

The CDR3 nucleotides are TGCGCCAGCAGCCAAGTAGGGACAAACTATCAAGAGACCCAGTACTTC. As protein: CASSQVGTNYQETQYF. This sequence joins TRBV4-1 and TRBJ2-5; D might be TRBD1 (6 bases). The CDR3 length is 16 residues. Germline CDR1 is MGHRA and CDR2 is YSYEKL. Between the trimmed V and J ends, which lost 1 base and 2 bases, there was a span of 14 bases.